This passage covers 10 T cell receptor beta chains from one sample sequenced in a study of tissue T cells after allogeneic stem cell transplantation. TCRdb keeps only in-frame clones here, not all; method: immunoSEQ multiplex PCR. The sample has some 6,800 clones; roughly 56% are singletons. The source material was duodenum tissue, sampled at autopsy. The origin of the receptors is a female donor older than 55 with lung cancer.

The V gene is TRBV19, the J gene TRBJ2-6; D is undetermined. There are 15 residues in the CDR3. CDR1 and CDR2 from the germline V gene are LNHDA and SQIVND (reference sequence). V was shortened by 5 bases and J by 0 bases, with 8 bases between the two germline ends. For the CDR3, the DNA is TGTGCCAGTAGTGGGTTCGACTCTGGGGCCAACGTCCTGACTTTC. Amino acid sequence: CASSGFDSGANVLTF.

The chain is built from TRBV30 and TRBJ1-2; D is undetermined. V gave up 5 bases and J gave up 7 bases, with 23 bases separating them. The germline V gene encodes CDR1 GTSNPN and CDR2 SVGIG (reference sequence). This CDR3 comprises 15 residues. The CDR3 reads CAWDQNSPSITGYTF. CDR3 DNA sequence: TGTGCCTGGGACCAGAACAGTCCCTCCATAACTGGCTACACCTTC.

This clone was recorded a few times. The V and J genes are TRBV19 and TRBJ2-7; 12 nucleotides agree with TRBD1. Germline V gene lookup returns CDR1 LNHDA and CDR2 SQIVND (reference sequence). The V and J ends lost 10 bases and 6 bases, in that order; junction bases with no gene match: 4. CDR3 length: 12 residues. CDR3 residues: CATGTGGSEQYF. The DNA of the CDR3 is TGTGCCACCGGGACAGGGGGCTCCGAGCAGTACTTC.

The chain carries TRBV6-6 and TRBJ2-5; TRBD1 matches 8 bases. CDR1 and CDR2 (germline): MNHNY, SVGAGI (reference sequence). The CDR3 is 14 residues long. V shed 6 bases and J 2 bases; nucleotides not matched to a gene: 5. The CDR3 here is CASSPGTGQETQYF. The CDR3 nucleotides read TGTGCCAGCAGCCCCGGGACAGGTCAAGAGACCCAGTACTTC.

The chain couples TRBV11-1 to TRBJ1-1; D gene ambiguous. The germline CDR1 and CDR2 sequences are SGHAT and FQDESV (reference sequence). The CDR3 consists of 13 residues. V gave up 3 bases and J gave up 0 bases, with 5 bases separating them. The CDR3 DNA follows: TGTGCCAGCAGCTTTTCACTGAACACTGAAGCTTTCTTT. This sequence encodes CASSFSLNTEAFF.

The V call is TRBV7-2, the J call TRBJ2-5, with D possibly called TRBD1 or TRBD2 (5 bases each). The CDR3 length is 17 residues. The V end lost 1 base, the J end lost 2 bases, and 17 bases lay between the germline ends. Germline CDR1 is SGHTA and CDR2 is FQGNSA. DNA of the CDR3: TGTGCCAGCAGCTTAGAATGGGGGTACTCTGGGCAAGAGACCCAGTACTTC. Translation: CASSLEWGYSGQETQYF.

The chain couples TRBV13 to TRBJ1-1; 9 nucleotides match TRBD1. The CDR3 has 14 residues. J lost 4 bases, V lost 3 bases, and 3 bases had no gene match. Germline CDR1 reads PRHDT; CDR2 reads FYEKMQ (reference sequence). The CDR3 spells CASSFTGGLTEAFF. The CDR3 coding sequence is TGTGCCAGCAGCTTCACAGGGGGCCTCACTGAAGCTTTCTTT.

The gene calls are TRBV3-1 (or the pseudogene TRBV3-2) and TRBJ2-7, with 10 nucleotides matching TRBD2. V shed 6 bases and J 0 bases; nucleotides not matched to a gene: 11. Per the germline V gene, CDR1 is LGHDT and CDR2 is YNNKEL (reference sequence). The CDR3 has 17 amino acids. This CDR3 is CASSSTIAGGPSYEQYF. The CDR3 DNA is TGTGCCAGCAGTTCTACGATAGCGGGAGGACCCTCCTACGAGCAGTACTTC.

This sequence joins TRBV7-9 and TRBJ2-3; 9 positions agree with TRBD2. CDR1 is SEHNR and CDR2 is FQNEAQ in the germline V gene (reference sequence). Trimming removed 5 bases from V and 1 base from J; junction bases left unmatched: 1. The CDR3 consists of 14 residues. The chain's CDR3 is CASSPSGGTDTQYF. CDR3 sequence (DNA): TGTGCCAGCAGCCCTAGCGGGGGCACAGATACGCAGTATTTT.

The chain couples TRBV19 to TRBJ1-2; D is perhaps TRBD1 (6 bases). The ends were cut back, 5 bases at V and 4 bases at J, with 17 bases in the middle. This CDR3 is built from 15 residues. Germline V lookup: CDR1 LNHDA, CDR2 SQIVND (reference sequence). For the CDR3, the DNA is TGTGCCAGTAGTTTCGGCAGGGGAATGGGCTATGGCTACACCTTC. Its translation is CASSFGRGMGYGYTF.